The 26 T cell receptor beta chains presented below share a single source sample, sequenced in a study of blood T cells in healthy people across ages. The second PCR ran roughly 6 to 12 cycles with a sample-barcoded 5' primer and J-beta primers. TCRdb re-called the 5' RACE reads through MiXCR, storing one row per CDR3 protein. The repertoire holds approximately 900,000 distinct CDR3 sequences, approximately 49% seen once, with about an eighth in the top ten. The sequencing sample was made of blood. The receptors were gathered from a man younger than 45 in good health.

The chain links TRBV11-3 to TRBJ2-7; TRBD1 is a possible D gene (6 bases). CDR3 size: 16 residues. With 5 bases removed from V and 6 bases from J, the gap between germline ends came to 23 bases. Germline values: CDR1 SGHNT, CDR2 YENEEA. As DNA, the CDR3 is TGTGCCAGCAGCCCAAACCAGGGGACACCTCGCTCCGAGCAGTACTTC. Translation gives CASSPNQGTPRSEQYF.

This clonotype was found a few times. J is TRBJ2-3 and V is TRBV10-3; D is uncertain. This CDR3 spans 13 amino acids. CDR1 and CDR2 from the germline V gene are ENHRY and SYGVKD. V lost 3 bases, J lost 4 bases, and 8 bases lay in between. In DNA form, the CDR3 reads TGTGCCATCAGTGATGACAAATCAGATACGCAGTATTTT. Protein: CAISDDKSDTQYF.

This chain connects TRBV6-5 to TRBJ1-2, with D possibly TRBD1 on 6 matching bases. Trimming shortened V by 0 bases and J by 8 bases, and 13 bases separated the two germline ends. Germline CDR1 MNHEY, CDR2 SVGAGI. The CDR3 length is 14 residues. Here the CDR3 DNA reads TGTGCCAGCAGTTACTCGGGCAGGGGAGGAGGCTACACCTTC. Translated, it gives CASSYSGRGGGYTF.

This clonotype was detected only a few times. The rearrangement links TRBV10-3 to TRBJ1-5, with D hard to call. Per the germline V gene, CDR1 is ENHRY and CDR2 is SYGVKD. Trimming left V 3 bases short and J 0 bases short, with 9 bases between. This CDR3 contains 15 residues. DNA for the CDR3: TGTGCCATCAGTGAAGGGTCGGATAGCAATCAGCCCCAGCATTTT. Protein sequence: CAISEGSDSNQPQHF.

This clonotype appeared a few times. The CDR3 DNA sequence: TGTGCCAGCAGTGCCGATTGGACGGGGGGACACCAAGAGACCCAGTACTTC. This sequence encodes CASSADWTGGHQETQYF. This sequence joins TRBV25-1 and TRBJ2-5; TRBD2 aligns across 7 bases. The CDR3 extends over 17 amino acids. Trimming took 4 bases from V and 0 from J; bases not matched to a gene: 11. Germline CDR1 MGHDK, CDR2 SYGVNS.

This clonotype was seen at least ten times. The CDR3, as DNA: TGTGCCAGCAGCTTACACTCTGGGGCCAACGTCCTGACTTTC. This gives the protein CASSLHSGANVLTF. The chain joins TRBV28 to TRBJ2-6, with no clear D. This CDR3 has 14 amino acids. The V end lost 6 bases, the J end lost 0 bases, and 6 bases lay between the germline ends. Germline V gene lookup returns CDR1 MDHEN and CDR2 SYDVKM. Variable domain in full (rest from reference TRBV28 and TRBJ2-6): DVKVTQSSRYLVKRTGEKVFLECVQDMDHENMFWYRQDPGLGLRLIYFSYDVKMKEKGDIPEGYSVSREKKERFSLILESASTNQTSMYLCASSLHSGANVLTFGAGSRLTVL.

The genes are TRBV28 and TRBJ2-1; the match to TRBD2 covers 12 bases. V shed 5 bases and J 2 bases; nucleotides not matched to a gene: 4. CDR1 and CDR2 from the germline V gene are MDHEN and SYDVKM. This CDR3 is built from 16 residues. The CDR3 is CASSPSGGAAYNEQFF. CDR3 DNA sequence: TGTGCCAGCAGTCCTAGCGGGGGGGCTGCCTACAATGAGCAGTTCTTC.

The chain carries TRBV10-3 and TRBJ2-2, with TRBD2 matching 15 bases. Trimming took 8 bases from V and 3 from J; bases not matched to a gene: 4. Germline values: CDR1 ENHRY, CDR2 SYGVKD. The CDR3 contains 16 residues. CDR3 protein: CAIGGLAGGHTGELFF. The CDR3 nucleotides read TGTGCCATCGGGGGACTAGCGGGGGGTCACACCGGGGAGCTGTTTTTT.

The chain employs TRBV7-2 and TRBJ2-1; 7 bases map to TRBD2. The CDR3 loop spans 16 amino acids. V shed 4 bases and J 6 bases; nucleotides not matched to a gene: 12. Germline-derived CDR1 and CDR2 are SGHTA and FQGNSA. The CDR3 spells CASSSRSGTSGNEQFF. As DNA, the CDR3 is TGTGCCAGCAGCTCCCGAAGCGGGACCTCTGGCAATGAGCAGTTCTTC.

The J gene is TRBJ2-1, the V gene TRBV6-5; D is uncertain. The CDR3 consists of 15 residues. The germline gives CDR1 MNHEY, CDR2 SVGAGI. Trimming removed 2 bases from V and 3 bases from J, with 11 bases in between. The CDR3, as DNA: TGTGCCAGCAGTTACGAACTGACCCTCTACAATGAGCAGTTCTTC. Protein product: CASSYELTLYNEQFF.

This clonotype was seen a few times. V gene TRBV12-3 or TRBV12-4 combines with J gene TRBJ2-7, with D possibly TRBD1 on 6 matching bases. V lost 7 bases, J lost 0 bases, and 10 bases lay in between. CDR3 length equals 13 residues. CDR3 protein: CASTRTDSYEQYF. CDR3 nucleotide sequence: TGTGCCAGCACCCGGACAGACTCCTACGAGCAGTACTTC.

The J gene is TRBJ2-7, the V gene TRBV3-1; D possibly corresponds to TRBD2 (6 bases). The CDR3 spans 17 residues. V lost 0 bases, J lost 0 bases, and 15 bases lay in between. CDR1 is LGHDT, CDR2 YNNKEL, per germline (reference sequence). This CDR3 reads CASSQEWRGDSSYEQYF. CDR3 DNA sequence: TGTGCCAGCAGCCAAGAATGGAGAGGGGACTCCTCCTACGAGCAGTACTTC.

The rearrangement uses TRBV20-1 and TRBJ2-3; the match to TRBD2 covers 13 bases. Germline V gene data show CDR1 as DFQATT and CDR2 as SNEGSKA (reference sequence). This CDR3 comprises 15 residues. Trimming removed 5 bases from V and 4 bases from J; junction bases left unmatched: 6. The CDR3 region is CSALTSGGLPDTQYF. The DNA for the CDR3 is TGCAGTGCTTTGACTAGCGGGGGGTTACCAGATACGCAGTATTTT.

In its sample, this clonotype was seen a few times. The CDR3 sequence: CSAGTGRSYEQYF. DNA of the CDR3: TGCAGTGCCGGGACAGGCAGATCTTACGAGCAGTACTTC. The chain joins TRBV20-1 to TRBJ2-7; 8 bases line up with TRBD1. Trimming cost V 6 bases and J 4 bases; bases outside gene matches: 8. Germline CDR1 DFQATT, CDR2 SNEGSKA (reference sequence). CDR3 length: 13 residues.

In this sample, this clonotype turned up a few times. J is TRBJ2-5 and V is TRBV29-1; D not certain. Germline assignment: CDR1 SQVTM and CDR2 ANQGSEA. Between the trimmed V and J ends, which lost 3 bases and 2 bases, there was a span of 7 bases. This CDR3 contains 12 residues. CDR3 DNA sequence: TGCAGCGTTGATTTCCAGCAAGAGACCCAGTACTTC. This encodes CSVDFQQETQYF. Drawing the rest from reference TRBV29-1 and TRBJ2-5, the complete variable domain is SAVISQKPSRDICQRGTSLTIQCQVDSQVTMMFWYRQQPGQSLTLIATANQGSEATYESGFVIDKFPISRPNLTFSTLTVSNMSPEDSSIYLCSVDFQQETQYFGPGTRLLVL.

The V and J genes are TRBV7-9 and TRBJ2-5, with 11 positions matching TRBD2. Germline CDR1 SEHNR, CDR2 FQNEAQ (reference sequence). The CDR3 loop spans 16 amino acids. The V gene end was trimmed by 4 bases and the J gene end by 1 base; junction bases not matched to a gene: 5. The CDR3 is CASSSTSGGRQETQYF. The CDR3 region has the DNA TGTGCCAGCAGCTCAACTAGCGGGGGACGCCAAGAGACCCAGTACTTC. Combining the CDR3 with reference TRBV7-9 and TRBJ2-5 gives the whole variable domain DTGVSQNPRHKITKRGQNVTFRCDPISEHNRLYWYRQTLGQGPEFLTYFQNEAQLEKSRLLSDRFSAERPKGSFSTLEIQRTEQGDSAMYLCASSSTSGGRQETQYFGPGTRLLVL.

In DNA, the CDR3 is TGTGCCAGCAGTACTGAGGACAGGGCAACTAATGAAAAACTGTTTTTT. Translated: CASSTEDRATNEKLFF. J is TRBJ1-4 and V is TRBV28; 8 nucleotides align to TRBD1. Germline assignment: CDR1 MDHEN and CDR2 SYDVKM. The CDR3 has 16 residues. J lost 0 bases, V lost 5 bases, and 5 bases had no gene match.

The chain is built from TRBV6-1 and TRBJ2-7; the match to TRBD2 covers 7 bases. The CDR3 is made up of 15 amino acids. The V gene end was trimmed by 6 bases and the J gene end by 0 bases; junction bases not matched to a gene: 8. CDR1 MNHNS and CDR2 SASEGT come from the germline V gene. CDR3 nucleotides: TGTGCCAGCAGCGAACTAGCGTCCAGCTCCTACGAGCAGTACTTC. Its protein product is CASSELASSSYEQYF.

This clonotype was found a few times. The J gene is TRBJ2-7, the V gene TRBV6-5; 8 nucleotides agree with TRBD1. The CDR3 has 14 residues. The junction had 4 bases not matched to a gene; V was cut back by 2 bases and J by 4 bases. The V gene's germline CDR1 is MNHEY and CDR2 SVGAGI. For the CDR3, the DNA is TGTGCCAGCAGTTACCGACAGGGGCGGTACGAGCAGTACTTC. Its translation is CASSYRQGRYEQYF.

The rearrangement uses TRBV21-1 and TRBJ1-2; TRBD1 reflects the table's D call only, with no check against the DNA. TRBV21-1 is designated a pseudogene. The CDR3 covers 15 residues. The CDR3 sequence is CASSFNRGPNYGYTF. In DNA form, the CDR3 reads TGTGCCAGCAGCTTCAACAGGGGGCCCAACTATGGCTACACCTTC.

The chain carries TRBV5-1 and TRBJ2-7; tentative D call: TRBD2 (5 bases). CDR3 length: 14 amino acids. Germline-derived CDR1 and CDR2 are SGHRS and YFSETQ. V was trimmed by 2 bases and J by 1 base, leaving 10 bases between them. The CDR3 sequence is CASSFGGYSYEQYF. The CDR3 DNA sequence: TGCGCCAGCAGCTTTGGCGGGTATTCCTACGAGCAGTACTTC.

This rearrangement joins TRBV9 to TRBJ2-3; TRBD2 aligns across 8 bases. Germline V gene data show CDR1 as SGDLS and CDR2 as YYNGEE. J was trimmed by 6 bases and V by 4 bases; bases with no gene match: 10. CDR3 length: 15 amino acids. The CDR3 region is CASSPAGGAVDTQYF. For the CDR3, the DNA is TGTGCCAGCAGCCCCGCCGGGGGGGCCGTCGATACGCAGTATTTT.

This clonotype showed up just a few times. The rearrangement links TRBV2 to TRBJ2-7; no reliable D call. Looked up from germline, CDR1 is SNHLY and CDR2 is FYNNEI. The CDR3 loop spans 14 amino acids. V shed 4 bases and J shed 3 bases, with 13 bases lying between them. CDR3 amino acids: CASSALFSYYEQYF. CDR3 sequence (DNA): TGTGCCAGCAGTGCACTCTTCAGTTACTACGAGCAGTACTTC.

CDR3 in DNA: TGTGCCAGCAGCCAAGTAGGGGGGGCCGGATACGAGCAGTACTTC. Translated, it gives CASSQVGGAGYEQYF. J is TRBJ2-7 and V is TRBV3-1; D perhaps matches TRBD2 (7 bases). The CDR3 has 15 residues. Between the trimmed V and J ends, which lost 1 base and 4 bases, there was a span of 14 bases. Germline CDR1 reads LGHDT; CDR2 reads YNNKEL (reference sequence).

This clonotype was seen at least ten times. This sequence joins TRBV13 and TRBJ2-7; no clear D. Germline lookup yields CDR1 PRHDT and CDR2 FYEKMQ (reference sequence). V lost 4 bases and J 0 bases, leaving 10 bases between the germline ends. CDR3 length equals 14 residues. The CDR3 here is CASSSVNSSYEQYF. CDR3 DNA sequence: TGTGCCAGCAGCTCCGTAAACAGCTCCTACGAGCAGTACTTC.

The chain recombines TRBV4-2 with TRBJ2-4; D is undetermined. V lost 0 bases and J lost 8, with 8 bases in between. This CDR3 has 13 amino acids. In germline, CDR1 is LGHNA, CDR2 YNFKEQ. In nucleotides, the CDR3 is TGTGCCAGCAGCCAAGAGTCCCGGGACATTCAGTACTTC. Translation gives CASSQESRDIQYF.